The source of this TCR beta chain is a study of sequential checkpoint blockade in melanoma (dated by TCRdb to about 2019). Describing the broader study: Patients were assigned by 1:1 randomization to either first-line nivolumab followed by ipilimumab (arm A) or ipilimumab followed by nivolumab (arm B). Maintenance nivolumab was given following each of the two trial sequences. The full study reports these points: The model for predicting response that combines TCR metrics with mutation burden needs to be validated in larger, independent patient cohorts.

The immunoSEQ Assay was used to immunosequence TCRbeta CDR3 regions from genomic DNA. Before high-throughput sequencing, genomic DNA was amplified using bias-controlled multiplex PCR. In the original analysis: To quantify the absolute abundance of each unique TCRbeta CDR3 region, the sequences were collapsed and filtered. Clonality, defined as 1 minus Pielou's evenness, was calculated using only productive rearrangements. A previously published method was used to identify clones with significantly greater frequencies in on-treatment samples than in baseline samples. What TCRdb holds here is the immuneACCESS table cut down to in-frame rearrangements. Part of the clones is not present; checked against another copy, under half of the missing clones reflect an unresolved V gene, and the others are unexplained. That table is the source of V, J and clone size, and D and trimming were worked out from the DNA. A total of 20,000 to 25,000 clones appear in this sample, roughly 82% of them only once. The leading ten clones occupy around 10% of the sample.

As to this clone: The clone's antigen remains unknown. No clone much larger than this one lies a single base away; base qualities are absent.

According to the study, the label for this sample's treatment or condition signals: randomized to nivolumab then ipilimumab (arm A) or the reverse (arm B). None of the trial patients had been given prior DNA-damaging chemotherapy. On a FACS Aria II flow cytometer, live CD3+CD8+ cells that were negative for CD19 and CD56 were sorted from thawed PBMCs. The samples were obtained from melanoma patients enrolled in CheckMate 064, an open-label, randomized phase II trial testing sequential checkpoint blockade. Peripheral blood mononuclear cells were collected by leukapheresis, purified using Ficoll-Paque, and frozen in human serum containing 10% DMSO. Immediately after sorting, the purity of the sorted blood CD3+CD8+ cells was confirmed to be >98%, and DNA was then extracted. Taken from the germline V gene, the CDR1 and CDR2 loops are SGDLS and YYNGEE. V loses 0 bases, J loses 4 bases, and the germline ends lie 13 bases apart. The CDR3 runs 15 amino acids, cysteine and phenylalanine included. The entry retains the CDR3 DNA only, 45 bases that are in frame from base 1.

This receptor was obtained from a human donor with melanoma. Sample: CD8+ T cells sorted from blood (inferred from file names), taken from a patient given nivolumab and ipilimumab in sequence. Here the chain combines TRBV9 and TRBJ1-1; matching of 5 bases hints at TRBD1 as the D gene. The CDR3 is CASSVAGGRATEAFF. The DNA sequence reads TGTGCCAGCAGCGTAGCGGGGGGGAGGGCCACTGAAGCTTTCTTT.